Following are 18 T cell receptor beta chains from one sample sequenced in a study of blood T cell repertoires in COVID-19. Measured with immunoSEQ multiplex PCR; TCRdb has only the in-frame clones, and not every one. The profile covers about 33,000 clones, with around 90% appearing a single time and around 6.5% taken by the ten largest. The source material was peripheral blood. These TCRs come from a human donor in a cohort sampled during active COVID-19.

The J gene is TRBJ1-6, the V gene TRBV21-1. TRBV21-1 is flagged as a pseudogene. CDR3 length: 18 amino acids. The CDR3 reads CASSKLRRGIIGNSPLHF. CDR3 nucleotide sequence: TGTGCCAGCAGCAAATTGCGGAGGGGTATCATCGGTAATTCACCCCTCCACTTT.

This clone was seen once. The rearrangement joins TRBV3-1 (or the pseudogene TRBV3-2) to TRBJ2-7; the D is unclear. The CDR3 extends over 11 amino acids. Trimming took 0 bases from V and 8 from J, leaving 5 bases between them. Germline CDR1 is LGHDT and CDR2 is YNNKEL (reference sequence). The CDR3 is CASSQESQQYF. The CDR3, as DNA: TGTGCCAGCAGCCAAGAAAGCCAGCAGTACTTC.

DNA for the CDR3: TGTGCCAGCGCCGCGGGCGCTGCCACTGAAGCTTTCTTT. Translated: CASAAGAATEAFF. The chain links TRBV28 to TRBJ1-1, with unresolved D. The CDR3 consists of 13 residues. V shed 8 bases and J shed 4 bases, with 14 bases lying between them. Germline V CDR1 and CDR2: MDHEN, SYDVKM.

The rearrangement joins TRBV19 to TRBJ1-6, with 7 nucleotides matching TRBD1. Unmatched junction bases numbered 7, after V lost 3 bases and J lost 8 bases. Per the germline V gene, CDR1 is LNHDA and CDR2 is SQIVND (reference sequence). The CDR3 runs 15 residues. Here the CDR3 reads CASSIRDRVHSPLHF. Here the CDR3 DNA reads TGTGCCAGTAGTATTAGAGACAGGGTTCATTCACCCCTCCACTTT.

The CDR3 DNA is TGTGCCAGCAGTGCTACCACAGTCAGGGGAGAGACCCAGTACTTC. The encoded protein is CASSATTVRGETQYF. The chain has TRBV2 and TRBJ2-5, with a tentative D call TRBD1 (6 bases). Trimming pared 4 bases from V and 4 bases from J, leaving 16 bases between. This CDR3 spans 15 amino acids. Per germline, CDR1 SNHLY and CDR2 FYNNEI.

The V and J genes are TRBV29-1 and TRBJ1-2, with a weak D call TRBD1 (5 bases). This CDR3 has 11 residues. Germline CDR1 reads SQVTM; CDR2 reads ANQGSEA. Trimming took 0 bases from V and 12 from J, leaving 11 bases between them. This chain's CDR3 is CSVEEGGFHTF. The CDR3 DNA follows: TGCAGCGTTGAAGAGGGGGGTTTCCACACCTTC.

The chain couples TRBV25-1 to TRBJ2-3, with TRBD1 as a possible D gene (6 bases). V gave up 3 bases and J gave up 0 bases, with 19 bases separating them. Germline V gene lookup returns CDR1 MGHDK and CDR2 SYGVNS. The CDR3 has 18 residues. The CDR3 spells CASSDRTLQGRSTDTQYF. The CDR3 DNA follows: TGTGCCAGCAGTGACCGCACACTACAGGGCCGAAGCACAGATACGCAGTATTTT.

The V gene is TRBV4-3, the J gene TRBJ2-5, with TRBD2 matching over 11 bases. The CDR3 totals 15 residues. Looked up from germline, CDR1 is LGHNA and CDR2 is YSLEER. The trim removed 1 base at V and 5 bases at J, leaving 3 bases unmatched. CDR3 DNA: TGCGCCAGCAGCCAAGGACTAGCGGGAAGGGAGACCCAGTACTTC. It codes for CASSQGLAGRETQYF.

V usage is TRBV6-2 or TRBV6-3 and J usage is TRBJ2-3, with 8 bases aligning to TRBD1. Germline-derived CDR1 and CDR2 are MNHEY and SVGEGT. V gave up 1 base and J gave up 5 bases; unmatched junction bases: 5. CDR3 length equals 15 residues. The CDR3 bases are TGTGCCAGCAGTTACTTCAGGGGGCAGGGAGATACGCAGTATTTT. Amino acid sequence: CASSYFRGQGDTQYF.

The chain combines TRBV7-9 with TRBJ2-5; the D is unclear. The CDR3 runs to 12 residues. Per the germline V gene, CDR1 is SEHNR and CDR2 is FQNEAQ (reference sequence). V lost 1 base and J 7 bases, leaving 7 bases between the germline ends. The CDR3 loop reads CASSLGGATQYF. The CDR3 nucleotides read TGTGCCAGCAGCTTAGGAGGTGCGACCCAGTACTTC. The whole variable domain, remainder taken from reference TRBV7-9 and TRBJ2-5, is DTGVSQNPRHKITKRGQNVTFRCDPISEHNRLYWYRQTLGQGPEFLTYFQNEAQLEKSRLLSDRFSAERPKGSFSTLEIQRTEQGDSAMYLCASSLGGATQYFGPGTRLLVL.

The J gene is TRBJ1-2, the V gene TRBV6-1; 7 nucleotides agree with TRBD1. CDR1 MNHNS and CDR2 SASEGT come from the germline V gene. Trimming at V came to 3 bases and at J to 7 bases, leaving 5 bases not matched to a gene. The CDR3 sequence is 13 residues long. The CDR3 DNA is TGTGCCAGCAGTGAGACAGGGACGGGTGGCTACACCTTC. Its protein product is CASSETGTGGYTF.

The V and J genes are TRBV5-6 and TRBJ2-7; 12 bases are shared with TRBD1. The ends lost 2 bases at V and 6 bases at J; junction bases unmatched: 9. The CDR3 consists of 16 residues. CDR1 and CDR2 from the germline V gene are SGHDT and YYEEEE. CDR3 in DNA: TGTGCCAGCAGCTTCGGGACAGGGGGCCCGACCCGCGAGCAGTACTTC. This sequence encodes CASSFGTGGPTREQYF. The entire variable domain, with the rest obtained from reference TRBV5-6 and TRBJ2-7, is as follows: DAGVTQSPTHLIKTRGQQVTLRCSPKSGHDTVSWYQQALGQGPQFIFQYYEEEERQRGNFPDRFSGHQFPNYSSELNVNALLLGDSALYLCASSFGTGGPTREQYFGPGTRLTVT.

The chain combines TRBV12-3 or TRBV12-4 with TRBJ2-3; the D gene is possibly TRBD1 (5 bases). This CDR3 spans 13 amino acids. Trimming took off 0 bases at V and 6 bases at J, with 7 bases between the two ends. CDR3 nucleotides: TGTGCCAGCAGTTTAGCAGGGGCCGATACGCAGTATTTT. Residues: CASSLAGADTQYF.

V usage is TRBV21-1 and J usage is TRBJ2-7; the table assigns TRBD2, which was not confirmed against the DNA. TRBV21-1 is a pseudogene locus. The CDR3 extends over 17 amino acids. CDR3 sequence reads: CASSKTSGRAFTYEQYF. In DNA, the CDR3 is TGTGCCAGCAGCAAAACTAGCGGGAGGGCCTTTACCTACGAGCAGTACTTC.

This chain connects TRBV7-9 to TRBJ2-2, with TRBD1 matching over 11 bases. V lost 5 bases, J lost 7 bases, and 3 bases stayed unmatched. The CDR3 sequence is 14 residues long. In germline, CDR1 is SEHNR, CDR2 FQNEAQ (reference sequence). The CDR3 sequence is CASSRTGGIGELFF. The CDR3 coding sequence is TGTGCCAGCAGCCGGACAGGGGGCATCGGGGAGCTGTTTTTT.

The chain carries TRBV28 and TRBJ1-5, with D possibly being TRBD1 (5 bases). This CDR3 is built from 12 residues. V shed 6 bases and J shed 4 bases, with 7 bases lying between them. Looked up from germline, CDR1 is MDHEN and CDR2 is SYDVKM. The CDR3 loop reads CASSQGNQPQHF. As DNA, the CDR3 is TGTGCCAGCAGCCAGGGAAATCAGCCCCAGCATTTT.

CDR3 nucleotides: TGCAGCGCACGGACAGGGATCACAACTAATGAAAAACTGTTTTTT. Translation: CSARTGITTNEKLFF. The rearrangement uses TRBV29-1 and TRBJ1-4; TRBD1 aligns across 8 bases. Trimming took 7 bases from V and 0 from J; bases not matched to a gene: 7. Per germline, CDR1 SQVTM and CDR2 ANQGSEA. The CDR3 extends over 15 amino acids. Together with reference TRBV29-1 and TRBJ1-4, the CDR3 gives the full variable domain: SAVISQKPSRDICQRGTSLTIQCQVDSQVTMMFWYRQQPGQSLTLIATANQGSEATYESGFVIDKFPISRPNLTFSTLTVSNMSPEDSSIYLCSARTGITTNEKLFFGSGTQLSVL.

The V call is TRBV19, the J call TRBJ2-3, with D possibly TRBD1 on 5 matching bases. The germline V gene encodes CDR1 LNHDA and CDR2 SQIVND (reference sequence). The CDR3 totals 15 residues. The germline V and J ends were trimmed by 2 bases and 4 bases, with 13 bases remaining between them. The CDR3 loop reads CASSIQGPESDTQYF. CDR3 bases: TGTGCCAGTAGTATACAGGGTCCTGAATCAGATACGCAGTATTTT.